These 28 T cell receptor beta chains share one sample of origin, sequenced in a study of blood T cell repertoires in COVID-19. Data came from immunoSEQ multiplex PCR; TCRdb stores just in-frame clones and leaves some out. The sample shows around 160,000 clones, over 75% of them seen only once. The sequencing input was PBMCs or T cells enriched from blood (not recorded which). These receptors were collected from a man aged 50 or older who had recovered from COVID-19.

The V and J genes are TRBV5-8 and TRBJ1-2; 7 bases map to TRBD1. Germline lookup yields CDR1 SGHTS and CDR2 YDEGEE. V gave up 0 bases and J gave up 14 bases; unmatched junction bases: 13. The CDR3 covers 14 residues. CDR3 sequence reads: CASSLGGTADLGTF. CDR3 coding DNA: TGTGCCAGCAGCTTGGGCGGGACAGCGGACCTCGGGACCTTC.

The chain is built from TRBV5-6 and TRBJ2-2; D may be TRBD1 (5 bases). V was clipped by 4 bases and J by 4 bases, with 17 bases between them. The CDR3 is 16 residues long. Germline V gene sequence: CDR1 SGHDT, CDR2 YYEEEE. The CDR3 loop is CASSVQGKRGTGELFF. The CDR3 bases are TGTGCCAGCAGCGTTCAGGGTAAAAGAGGCACCGGGGAGCTGTTTTTT.

The gene calls are TRBV12-3 or TRBV12-4 and TRBJ2-4, with D unresolved. Trimming left V 4 bases short and J 4 bases short, with 5 bases between. This CDR3 has 12 residues. The CDR3 DNA sequence: TGTGCCAGCAGTTACTCTAAAAACATTCAGTACTTC. It yields the protein CASSYSKNIQYF.

The table lists this clone with a count of one. The V and J genes are TRBV29-1 and TRBJ1-2; D may be TRBD1 (5 bases). The CDR3 length is 12 residues. Per germline, CDR1 SQVTM and CDR2 ANQGSEA. Trimming left V 8 bases short and J 1 base short, with 11 bases between. The CDR3 reads CSTHRLNYGYTF. In nucleotides, the CDR3 is TGCAGCACACACAGGCTTAACTATGGCTACACCTTC.

The genes are TRBV5-1 and TRBJ2-7; 8 positions match TRBD2. The CDR3 totals 15 residues. Germline CDR1 is SGHRS and CDR2 is YFSETQ. V shed 0 bases, J shed 6 bases, and the junction held 8 bases outside the gene matches. DNA of the CDR3: TGCGCCAGCAGCTTGGAAGATCGGGAGGGAGGCGAGCAGTACTTC. This encodes CASSLEDREGGEQYF.

As DNA, the CDR3 is TGTGCCAGCAGTTTATTTGCTAGCGGGGGGGTCTACGAGCAGTACTTC. Its translation is CASSLFASGGVYEQYF. The V gene is TRBV28, the J gene TRBJ2-7; 12 bases are shared with TRBD2. There are 16 residues in the CDR3. Germline CDR1 reads MDHEN; CDR2 reads SYDVKM. V shed 1 base, J shed 3 bases, and the junction held 4 bases outside the gene matches.

Details on this clone: The conserved final phenylalanine or tryptophan is absent from the CDR3, which likely points to a read error. No DNA is shown, since the ends of the CDR3 on it are uncertain; the CDR3 is the one TCRdb lists. This chain joins TRBV21-1 and TRBJ1-1; the listed D gene, TRBD1, was not tested against the DNA. TRBV21-1 is a known pseudogene. A total of 8 residues make up the CDR3, ends included. The CDR3 is CASSKWAH.

This clone was counted between two and nine times. The gene calls are TRBV19 and TRBJ2-7, with TRBD2 matching 9 bases. Germline V lookup: CDR1 LNHDA, CDR2 SQIVND (reference sequence). This CDR3 region has 13 residues. Trimming at V came to 5 bases and at J to 9 bases, leaving 8 bases not matched to a gene. The CDR3 sequence is CASSAASGVGQYF. The CDR3 coding sequence is TGTGCCAGTAGTGCGGCTAGCGGGGTCGGGCAGTACTTC. Filled out from reference TRBV19 and TRBJ2-7, the complete variable domain reads DGGITQSPKYLFRKEGQNVTLSCEQNLNHDAMYWYRQDPGQGLRLIYYSQIVNDFQKGDIAEGYSVSREKKESFPLTVTSAQKNPTAFYLCASSAASGVGQYFGPGTRLTVT.

V gene TRBV12-3 or TRBV12-4 combines with J gene TRBJ1-2, with D tentatively TRBD1 (6 bases). V lost 5 bases to trimming and J lost 7 bases, with 14 bases between them. The CDR3 sequence is 13 residues long. The CDR3 reads CASSTTSRGGYTF. CDR3 nucleotides: TGTGCCAGCAGTACTACGAGCAGGGGTGGCTACACCTTC.

The CDR3 region has the DNA TGTGCCAGCAGTTACTGGACAGGGATGAACACTGAAGCTTTCTTT. Translating gives CASSYWTGMNTEAFF. This chain connects TRBV6-6 to TRBJ1-1; 8 bases align to TRBD1. The CDR3 covers 15 residues. CDR1 MNHNY and CDR2 SVGAGI come from the germline V gene (reference sequence). V lost 1 base and J lost 0; bases outside the gene matches: 1.

The rearrangement joins TRBV13 to TRBJ1-2; D is unclear. Germline CDR1 reads PRHDT; CDR2 reads FYEKMQ (reference sequence). CDR3 length: 12 amino acids. V was pared by 4 bases and J by 6 bases, with 9 bases between. CDR3 in DNA: TGTGCCAGCAGCTCGAACCGGGATGGCTACACCTTC. Amino acids: CASSSNRDGYTF.

The rearrangement joins TRBV18 to TRBJ2-7; 8 bases map to TRBD2. Germline CDR1 is KGHSH and CDR2 is LQKENI. The trim removed 0 bases at V and 0 bases at J, leaving 7 bases unmatched. This CDR3 comprises 17 residues. Written as DNA, the CDR3 is TGTGCCAGCTCACCACCGAAGGGCAGCGGGGGCTCCTACGAGCAGTACTTC. It is translated as CASSPPKGSGGSYEQYF.

This clone was counted only a few times. The J gene is TRBJ1-3, the V gene TRBV7-3; D remains unclear. Germline values: CDR1 SGHTA, CDR2 FQGTGA. The CDR3 is made up of 13 amino acids. V was pared by 4 bases and J by 2 bases, with 6 bases between. The CDR3 is CASSSSTGNTIYF. DNA for the CDR3: TGTGCCAGCAGCTCATCTACTGGAAACACCATATATTTT.

This rearrangement joins TRBV24-1 to TRBJ2-1; TRBD1 matches 8 bases. V shed 2 bases and J 9 bases; nucleotides not matched to a gene: 11. Germline CDR1 KGHDR, CDR2 SFDVKD. The CDR3 is made up of 16 amino acids. CDR3 residues: CATSDSGQGTPGEQFF. The CDR3 DNA is TGTGCCACCAGTGATTCCGGACAGGGTACCCCCGGTGAGCAGTTCTTC.

The chain links TRBV27 to TRBJ1-3; D is unclear. Germline loops: CDR1 MNHEY, CDR2 SMNVEV (reference sequence). This CDR3 has 16 residues. The V end was cut by 2 bases, the J end by 4 bases, with 15 bases between. The CDR3 loop is CASSLGLAGKGNTIYF. The CDR3 region has the DNA TGTGCCAGCAGTTTAGGCTTGGCAGGTAAGGGAAACACCATATATTTT.

The rearrangement joins TRBV6-5 to TRBJ2-3, with 10 bases identical to TRBD1. V lost 6 bases to trimming and J lost 14 bases; unmatched junction nucleotides: 5. The CDR3 has 11 residues. Germline V CDR1 and CDR2: MNHEY, SVGAGI. CDR3 loop: CASSRQGATYF. CDR3 bases: TGTGCCAGCAGCAGACAGGGGGCGACGTATTTT.

This clone was seen only once. The V and J genes are TRBV24-1 and TRBJ2-1; 8 bases are a match to TRBD2. The CDR3 is 19 amino acids. Losses at the gene ends were 3 bases for V and 3 bases for J; bases not matched to a gene: 15. CDR1 and CDR2 from the germline V gene are KGHDR and SFDVKD. This CDR3 reads CATSDPLSSPGLDYNEQFF. CDR3 nucleotides: TGTGCCACCAGTGATCCCCTGAGCTCTCCGGGACTAGACTACAATGAGCAGTTCTTC.

In DNA, the CDR3 is TGTGCCAGCAGCTTACGACGTGGACAGGGCGCCTACGAGCAGTACTTC. Translating it yields CASSLRRGQGAYEQYF. The J gene is TRBJ2-7, the V gene TRBV7-2; 8 bases align to TRBD1. This CDR3 comprises 16 residues. Trimming cost V 2 bases and J 2 bases; bases outside gene matches: 8. The germline CDR1 and CDR2 sequences are SGHTA and FQGNSA.

The chain employs TRBV6-1 and TRBJ1-2, with D maybe TRBD1 (5 bases). Germline CDR1 and CDR2: MNHNS and SASEGT. V lost 0 bases to trimming and J lost 8 bases, with 13 bases between them. This CDR3 is 14 amino acids long. The CDR3 spells CASSEAPGGTGYTF. In DNA, the CDR3 is TGTGCCAGCAGTGAAGCTCCGGGGGGTACCGGCTACACCTTC.

The chain employs TRBV30 and TRBJ2-7, with TRBD1 matching 11 bases. Germline V gene sequence: CDR1 GTSNPN, CDR2 SVGIG (reference sequence). The CDR3 is 15 residues long. Trimming cost V 0 bases and J 5 bases; bases outside gene matches: 6. The CDR3: CAWSVPGQGGDEQYF. In nucleotides, the CDR3 is TGTGCCTGGAGTGTCCCGGGACAGGGGGGGGACGAGCAGTACTTC.

The chain is built from TRBV29-1 and TRBJ1-2, with D unclear. This CDR3 is 12 amino acids long. V was trimmed by 2 bases and J by 6 bases, leaving 10 bases between them. The germline V gene has CDR1 SQVTM and CDR2 ANQGSEA. CDR3 bases: TGCAGCGTTGAACCGACAATCGATGGCTACACCTTC. This encodes CSVEPTIDGYTF.

Comment on this clone: The sample has other DNA sequences that encode this CDR3 too. J is TRBJ1-1 and V is TRBV29-1; D is unresolved. Trimming shortened V by 3 bases and J by 4 bases, and 6 bases separated the two germline ends. The CDR3 runs 11 residues. Germline V CDR1 and CDR2: SQVTM, ANQGSEA. This CDR3 is CSVDRGTEAFF. CDR3 coding DNA: TGCAGCGTTGACCGGGGCACTGAAGCTTTCTTT.

J is TRBJ2-3 and V is TRBV4-1, with 7 nucleotides matching TRBD1. The length of the CDR3 is 17 residues. V trimming: 1 base; J trimming: 2 bases; junction bases outside the gene matches: 9. Germline CDR1 reads MGHRA; CDR2 reads YSYEKL. DNA for the CDR3: TGCGCCAGCAGCCAAGGATGGGCAGGGGGACCCACAGATACGCAGTATTTT. Residues: CASSQGWAGGPTDTQYF.

The V gene is TRBV28, the J gene TRBJ1-5; tentatively, D is TRBD1 (6 bases). CDR1 is MDHEN and CDR2 is SYDVKM in the germline V gene. Trimming stripped 6 bases from V and 7 bases from J, with 19 bases between. This CDR3 has 15 amino acids. CDR3 region: CASSSWPGARQPQHF. For the CDR3, the DNA is TGTGCCAGCAGCTCCTGGCCAGGGGCTCGGCAGCCCCAGCATTTT.

This clone was seen only once. The V and J genes are TRBV30 and TRBJ1-5; tentative D call: TRBD1 (5 bases). The CDR3 is 15 residues long. Looked up from germline, CDR1 is GTSNPN and CDR2 is SVGIG (reference sequence). V was clipped by 2 bases and J by 0 bases, with 11 bases between them. The CDR3 reads CAWSLGTNSNQPQHF. Written as DNA, the CDR3 is TGTGCCTGGAGTCTTGGGACTAATAGCAATCAGCCCCAGCATTTT.

V is TRBV28 and J is TRBJ1-1, with D possibly TRBD1 on 5 matching bases. The V gene lost 5 bases and the J gene lost 5 bases, with 9 bases spanning the gap. Germline lookup yields CDR1 MDHEN and CDR2 SYDVKM. This CDR3 region has 12 residues. CDR3 residues: CASSQGWTEAFF. DNA of the CDR3: TGTGCCAGCAGTCAGGGTTGGACTGAAGCTTTCTTT. Supplemented by reference TRBV28 and TRBJ1-1, the full variable domain reads DVKVTQSSRYLVKRTGEKVFLECVQDMDHENMFWYRQDPGLGLRLIYFSYDVKMKEKGDIPEGYSVSREKKERFSLILESASTNQTSMYLCASSQGWTEAFFGQGTRLTVV.

The chain couples TRBV10-1 to TRBJ2-2; TRBD1 aligns across 10 bases. The CDR3 loop spans 14 amino acids. The V segment lost 6 bases and the J segment 6 bases; nucleotides outside the gene matches: 4. Germline V gene sequence: CDR1 WNHNN, CDR2 SYGVQD (reference sequence). For the CDR3, the DNA is TGCGCCAGCAGGCCCGGGACAGGGGCCGGGGAGCTGTTTTTT. Its protein product is CASRPGTGAGELFF.

This sequence joins TRBV30 and TRBJ1-2, with 9 bases aligning to TRBD1. The germline CDR1 and CDR2 sequences are GTSNPN and SVGIG (reference sequence). Trimming cost V 1 base and J 4 bases; bases outside gene matches: 22. This CDR3 is 20 amino acids long. The CDR3 nucleotides are TGTGCCTGGAGTGGGAACATTCCGGGACAGGGAAAATGGGTAGCCTATGGCTACACCTTC. Translated: CAWSGNIPGQGKWVAYGYTF.